Following are 10 T cell receptor beta chains from one sample sequenced in a study of T-cell reconstitution after alpha-beta-depleted transplantation in children (dated by TCRdb to about 2016). Summary of the overall study and its limitations: The apparently early recovery of alphabetaT-cell counts about two months after transplant reportedly depended on only several hundred rapidly expanded clones that came from non-depleted graft cells.

The sample's time point label is to be understood as: day 60 (about 2 months) after transplantation. Per the publication, the treatment or condition label means: allogeneic hematopoietic cell transplantation with graft depleted of TCRalphabeta T cells and CD19 B cells. Their antigens are not known. Libraries came from PCR. This sample was sequenced with an Illumina HiSeq 2500. To normalize quantification of the TCRbeta repertoire, the TCR libraries were built with molecular barcoding that relied on unique molecular identifiers. TCRdb handled the public reads itself, with Q25 trimming in fastp and clone calling in MiXCR, and kept productive beta chains. When rows share a CDR3 protein, they turn into one entry using the most common DNA and genes. The sample records tens of thousands of distinct CDR3 sequences, nearly 6.5% of which are singletons. The ten largest clones capture roughly a quarter of the sample.

Material: peripheral blood, obtained 60 days after TCRalphabeta/CD19-depleted stem cell transplant. The source is a child less than two years old who had a stem cell transplant for acute myeloid leukemia, so the T cells may come from the graft donor.

In its sample, this clonotype ranks as medium-sized. V usage is TRBV7-2 and J usage is TRBJ1-6; D call uncertain. The CDR3 is 16 residues long. CDR1 is SGHTA and CDR2 is FQGNSA in the germline V gene. Trimming removed 1 base from V and 10 bases from J, with 17 bases in between. Written as DNA, the CDR3 is TGTGCCAGCAGCTTAGTGGGTGTCGGACCGGGGTCACCCCTCCACTTT. This translates into CASSLVGVGPGSPLHF.

This clonotype was counted many times. The gene calls are TRBV5-1 and TRBJ2-7; D not certain. V was cut by 0 bases and J by 7 bases, with 14 bases left in between. The CDR3 has 14 residues. CDR1 is SGHRS and CDR2 is YFSETQ in the germline V gene. CDR3 protein: CASSLDGPRREQYF. The CDR3 DNA is TGCGCCAGCAGCTTGGACGGGCCCAGAAGAGAGCAGTACTTC.

This clonotype has ten or more counts. The chain is built from TRBV6-5 and TRBJ2-7, with D tentatively TRBD1 (6 bases). The germline V and J ends were trimmed by 2 bases and 5 bases, with 16 bases remaining between them. CDR3 length equals 15 residues. Germline CDR1 MNHEY, CDR2 SVGAGI. Written as DNA, the CDR3 is TGTGCCAGCAGTTACCAGCAAACAGGGTACGACGAGCAGTACTTC. This codes for CASSYQQTGYDEQYF.

There are many counts of this clonotype. The rearrangement links TRBV29-1 to TRBJ2-1; unclear D gene. Germline assignment: CDR1 SQVTM and CDR2 ANQGSEA. The CDR3 is 13 amino acids. V lost 2 bases and J 0 bases, leaving 5 bases between the germline ends. The CDR3 region has the DNA TGCAGCGTTGAATGGAGCTCCTACAATGAGCAGTTCTTC. This encodes CSVEWSSYNEQFF.

This clonotype has ten or more counts. The chain has TRBV7-2 and TRBJ2-5, with TRBD1 matching over 10 bases. There are 15 residues in the CDR3. V lost 1 base, J lost 4 bases, and 3 bases stayed unmatched. From germline, CDR1 is SGHTA and CDR2 FQGNSA. CDR3 residues: CASSLGTGGGETQYF. The CDR3 bases are TGTGCCAGCAGCTTAGGGACAGGGGGAGGAGAGACCCAGTACTTC. Based on the CDR3 plus reference TRBV7-2 and TRBJ2-5, the full variable domain is GAGVSQSPSNKVTEKGKDVELRCDPISGHTALYWYRQSLGQGLEFLIYFQGNSAPDKSGLPSDRFSAERTGGSVSTLTIQRTQQEDSAVYLCASSLGTGGGETQYFGPGTRLLVL.

This clonotype was recorded many times. The chain recombines TRBV7-8 with TRBJ1-1; D not certain. This CDR3 contains 15 residues. V lost 1 base and J lost 0, with 9 bases in between. Looked up from germline, CDR1 is SGHVS and CDR2 is FQNEAQ. CDR3 amino acids: CASSLGLGLNTEAFF. CDR3 bases: TGTGCCAGCAGCTTAGGCCTAGGCTTGAACACTGAAGCTTTCTTT.

This clonotype showed up many times. This sequence joins TRBV24-1 and TRBJ2-3; D is ambiguous. Trimming cost V 1 base and J 4 bases, with 5 bases left between them. CDR1 and CDR2 from the germline V gene are KGHDR and SFDVKD. CDR3 length equals 13 residues. CDR3 amino acids: CATSDFTADTQYF. The CDR3 DNA reads TGTGCCACCAGTGATTTTACGGCAGATACGCAGTATTTT.

This clonotype was detected a few times. The V and J genes are TRBV6-1 and TRBJ2-5; 8 nucleotides agree with TRBD2. Germline CDR1 reads MNHNS; CDR2 reads SASEGT. CDR3 size: 13 residues. V dropped 8 bases and J dropped 5; count of bases not matched to a gene: 7. CDR3 residues: CASCRGGGETQYF. For the CDR3, the DNA is TGTGCCAGCTGCCGGGGGGGAGGGGAGACCCAGTACTTC.

This clonotype was counted at least ten times. This chain joins TRBV6-1 and TRBJ2-5; 8 bases match TRBD2. V was pared by 5 bases and J by 1 base, with 9 bases of the junction left unmatched. Germline-derived CDR1 and CDR2 are MNHNS and SASEGT. The CDR3 sequence is 16 residues long. The CDR3 spells CASSPDKRGLQETQYF. The CDR3 DNA reads TGTGCCAGCAGTCCCGACAAGCGGGGGCTCCAAGAGACCCAGTACTTC.

Points on this clonotype: A single base separates this from a much larger clone, so it may be a read error. V is TRBV9 and J is TRBJ1-5; D remains unclear. This CDR3 is 14 amino acids long. CDR1 SGDLS and CDR2 YYNGEE come from the germline V gene. CDR3 residues: CGSSVSSVNQPQHF. In DNA form, the CDR3 reads TGTGGCAGCAGCGTTTCCAGCGTCAATCAGCCCCAGCATTTT.